This TCR beta chain was sequenced during a study of radiation and T cells in renal cell carcinoma. Study at large: Nephrectomy followed 15 Gy stereotactic body radiation by 4 weeks. Study-level findings and limits: Top tumor clonotypes rose in blood 2 weeks post-radiation, then contracted.

Comment on this clone: The antigen remains undetermined. Within the sample, other DNA sequences also encode this same CDR3.

Here immunoSEQ multiplex PCR was the method, and the copy in TCRdb shows in-frame clones only, minus some. The profile covers 150,000 or so clones, with roughly 90% appearing a single time and around 4.1% taken by the ten largest. V lost 1 base to trimming and J lost 1 base, with 4 bases between them. The germline V gene has CDR1 SGHNT and CDR2 YYREEE (reference sequence). The CDR3 has 13 residues. The sample's time point: baseline pretreatment blood. Described treatment: 15 Gy SBRT to primary tumor, nephrectomy 4 weeks later. After SBRT, blood was collected at 2 and 4 weeks, plus baseline. This renal cell carcinoma was of the clear cell type.

The receptor was isolated from a woman in her sixties or seventies with renal cell carcinoma. The chain recombines TRBV5-4 with TRBJ2-3, with no clear D. The source material was blood, sampled from a patient whose treatment included radiotherapy and nephrectomy. CDR3 sequence: CASSLRGTDTQYF. CDR3 bases: TGTGCCAGCAGCTTGCGGGGCACAGATACGCAGTATTTT.